Presented here are 12 T cell receptor beta chains from one specimen sequenced in a study of T-cell memory formation after mild COVID-19. Each CDR3 protein gets one entry after TCRdb re-called the 5' RACE reads with MiXCR. The profile covers some 490,000 distinct CDR3 sequences, with over 15% appearing a single time and 9% to 15% taken by the ten largest. Sequenced material: PBMCs or a T cell subset sorted from them (not recorded which). These receptors all come from an adult woman who had mild COVID-19 (a few samples of this study predate the infection). Cell type and time point are not known.

This clonotype was seen a few times. This chain connects TRBV4-3 to TRBJ2-1; no clear D. This CDR3 is 14 amino acids long. V lost 0 bases to trimming and J lost 8 bases, with 11 bases between them. Per the germline V gene, CDR1 is LGHNA and CDR2 is YSLEER. CDR3 loop: CASSQDWGLDEQFF. The CDR3 DNA reads as TGCGCCAGCAGCCAAGATTGGGGATTGGATGAGCAGTTCTTC.

This clonotype has just a few counts. The V call is TRBV6-5, the J call TRBJ2-5; TRBD1 might be the D (6 bases). This CDR3 spans 13 amino acids. Looked up from germline, CDR1 is MNHEY and CDR2 is SVGAGI. Trimming removed 8 bases from V and 5 bases from J, with 15 bases in between. The CDR3 DNA sequence: TGTGCCAGCTTAGAGCCAGGGGTCGAGACCCAGTACTTC. It encodes CASLEPGVETQYF.

This chain links TRBV7-6 with TRBJ2-7, with 10 bases fitting TRBD2. In germline, CDR1 is SGHVS, CDR2 FNYEAQ. The V and J ends lost 5 bases and 7 bases, in that order; junction bases with no gene match: 8. The CDR3 has 14 amino acids. For the CDR3, the DNA is TGTGCCAGCAGCGCCAACCTAGCGGGAGCTGAGCAGTACTTC. Translating it yields CASSANLAGAEQYF. The entire variable domain, with the rest obtained from reference TRBV7-6 and TRBJ2-7, is as follows: GAGVSQSPRYKVTKRGQDVALRCDPISGHVSLYWYRQALGQGPEFLTYFNYEAQQDKSGLPNDRFSAERPEGSISTLTIQRTEQRDSAMYRCASSANLAGAEQYFGPGTRLTVT.

The chain joins TRBV12-3 or TRBV12-4 to TRBJ2-3, with D perhaps matching TRBD1 or TRBD2 (5 bases each). The CDR3 runs 14 residues. The V and J ends lost 7 bases and 0 bases respectively, with 11 bases between them. Here the CDR3 reads CASNPGPSTDTQYF. CDR3 DNA: TGTGCCAGCAACCCGGGGCCTAGCACAGATACGCAGTATTTT.

The rearrangement uses TRBV7-2 and TRBJ1-3, with 7 bases lining up with TRBD1. The CDR3 has 16 amino acids. The J segment lost 0 bases and the V segment lost 1 base, leaving 3 bases of the junction unmatched. CDR1 and CDR2 (germline): SGHTA, FQGNSA. CDR3 in DNA: TGTGCCAGCAGCTTAGTCGGGACAGCCTCTGGAAACACCATATATTTT. This encodes CASSLVGTASGNTIYF.

This clonotype was counted at least ten times. The rearrangement links TRBV7-2 to TRBJ2-2; 10 bases align to TRBD2. V was clipped by 4 bases and J by 1 base; unmatched bases: 0. The CDR3 runs to 15 residues. Germline V gene data show CDR1 as SGHTA and CDR2 as FQGNSA. The DNA for the CDR3 is TGTGCCAGCAGCTGGACTAGCGGGAACACCGGGGAGCTGTTTTTT. Amino acid sequence: CASSWTSGNTGELFF. Supplemented by reference TRBV7-2 and TRBJ2-2, the full variable domain reads GAGVSQSPSNKVTEKGKDVELRCDPISGHTALYWYRQSLGQGLEFLIYFQGNSAPDKSGLPSDRFSAERTGGSVSTLTIQRTQQEDSAVYLCASSWTSGNTGELFFGEGSRLTVL.

This clonotype was detected only a few times. The chain uses TRBV24-1 and TRBJ2-3, with 14 nucleotides matching TRBD2. Losses at the gene ends were 4 bases for V and 2 bases for J; bases not matched to a gene: 10. The CDR3 is 19 residues long. Germline CDR1 reads KGHDR; CDR2 reads SFDVKD. CDR3: CATSDLPPGLAGDTDTQYF. CDR3 nucleotide sequence: TGTGCCACCAGTGACCTACCCCCGGGACTAGCGGGGGACACAGATACGCAGTATTTT.

This chain uses TRBV7-2 with TRBJ2-3; 9 positions match TRBD2. The germline CDR1 and CDR2 sequences are SGHTA and FQGNSA. This CDR3 is 15 amino acids long. V shed 0 bases, J shed 5 bases, and the junction held 3 bases outside the gene matches. The CDR3 protein is CASSLASGSGDTQYF. In nucleotides, the CDR3 is TGTGCCAGCAGCTTAGCTAGCGGGAGCGGAGATACGCAGTATTTT. Together with reference TRBV7-2 and TRBJ2-3, the CDR3 gives the full variable domain: GAGVSQSPSNKVTEKGKDVELRCDPISGHTALYWYRQSLGQGLEFLIYFQGNSAPDKSGLPSDRFSAERTGGSVSTLTIQRTQQEDSAVYLCASSLASGSGDTQYFGPGTRLTVL.

This clonotype was counted only a few times. The genes are TRBV7-9 and TRBJ2-4; 13 bases are a match to TRBD2. The CDR3 covers 15 residues. The germline CDR1 and CDR2 sequences are SEHNR and FQNEAQ (reference sequence). V was pared by 5 bases and J by 8 bases, with 6 bases of the junction left unmatched. CDR3 DNA sequence: TGTGCCAGCAGCACGACTAGCGGGGGGAGAGACATTCAGTACTTC. Its translation is CASSTTSGGRDIQYF.

The rearrangement uses TRBV2 and TRBJ2-7, with no clear D. V was pared by 3 bases and J by 6 bases, with 6 bases between. Germline CDR1 SNHLY, CDR2 FYNNEI. The CDR3 has 11 amino acids. CDR3 DNA: TGTGCCAGCAGTGAGTGGGCCGAGCAGTACTTC. Its protein is CASSEWAEQYF.

This clonotype was picked up many times. The chain has TRBV7-6 and TRBJ2-7, with 10 positions matching TRBD2. The CDR3 contains 17 residues. Losses at the gene ends were 5 bases for V and 5 bases for J; bases not matched to a gene: 15. Germline V CDR1 and CDR2: SGHVS, FNYEAQ. CDR3 nucleotide sequence: TGTGCCAGCAGCCCAGGGGCTAGCGGGAGACAATTGGACGAGCAGTACTTC. Its translation is CASSPGASGRQLDEQYF.

This rearrangement joins TRBV19 to TRBJ2-5; TRBD1 aligns across 7 bases. The V segment lost 3 bases and the J segment 3 bases; nucleotides outside the gene matches: 4. Germline CDR1 is LNHDA and CDR2 is SQIVND (reference sequence). CDR3 size: 14 residues. CDR3 bases: TGTGCCAGTAGTATGACAGGGTTCGAAGAGACCCAGTACTTC. It is translated as CASSMTGFEETQYF. The variable domain in full, with the rest retrieved from reference TRBV19 and TRBJ2-5, is DGGITQSPKYLFRKEGQNVTLSCEQNLNHDAMYWYRQDPGQGLRLIYYSQIVNDFQKGDIAEGYSVSREKKESFPLTVTSAQKNPTAFYLCASSMTGFEETQYFGPGTRLLVL.